Each of the 6 T cell receptor beta chains below was sequenced from the same sample in a study of shared clonotypes between healthy human individuals. Libraries were prepared by immunoSEQ multiplex PCR; TCRdb keeps only in-frame clonotypes and omits some of them. This table holds 2 million to 2.5 million clones, around 95% found once. Sequencing was done on a sample of naive CD4+ T cells sorted from blood. Subset indicated: CD45RA+ positively selected. All receptors derive from a man between 18 and 35 years old in good health.

Concerning this clone: The sample holds other DNA sequences that translate to the same CDR3. V usage is TRBV30 and J usage is TRBJ2-5; no definite D call. Looked up from germline, CDR1 is GTSNPN and CDR2 is SVGIG (reference sequence). The CDR3 runs to 12 residues. The V end lost 1 base, the J end lost 3 bases, and 6 bases lay between the germline ends. The CDR3: CAWSGGKETQYF. For the CDR3, the DNA is TGTGCCTGGAGTGGTGGAAAAGAGACCCAGTACTTC.

The chain employs TRBV18 and TRBJ1-1, with D maybe TRBD1 (5 bases). CDR3 length: 14 residues. The V and J ends lost 4 bases and 0 bases respectively, with 9 bases between them. Germline V gene lookup returns CDR1 KGHSH and CDR2 LQKENI. CDR3 DNA: TGTGCCAGCTCACTGGACACCTTGAACACTGAAGCTTTCTTT. Its protein is CASSLDTLNTEAFF.

This chain links TRBV5-4 with TRBJ2-7; TRBD2 agrees at 7 bases. The CDR3 contains 13 residues. V was clipped by 4 bases and J by 6 bases; unmatched bases: 7. The germline CDR1 and CDR2 sequences are SGHNT and YYREEE (reference sequence). The CDR3 bases are TGTGCCAGCAGCCACCCAACTAGCGCCGAGCAGTACTTC. It translates to CASSHPTSAEQYF.

The chain uses TRBV21-1 and TRBJ2-5; the table's D gene call, TRBD1, was not cross checked with the DNA. TRBV21-1 is marked as a pseudogene. The CDR3 is made up of 14 amino acids. CDR3 in DNA: TGTGCCAGCACCCTAAGGGGATACCAAGAGACCCAGTACTTC. This sequence encodes CASTLRGYQETQYF.

This clone was counted once. For the CDR3, the DNA is TGTGCCACCAGCAGGGGACGGGACAGACTATATGGCTACACCTTC. This encodes CATSRGRDRLYGYTF. The chain employs TRBV15 and TRBJ1-2, with 7 bases lining up with TRBD1. Trimming took 3 bases from V and 5 from J; bases not matched to a gene: 9. Germline assignment: CDR1 LNHNV and CDR2 YYDKDF (reference sequence). The CDR3 covers 15 residues. The variable domain in full, completed from reference TRBV15 and TRBJ1-2, reads DAMVIQNPRYQVTQFGKPVTLSCSQTLNHNVMYWYQQKSSQAPKLLFHYYDKDFNNEADTPDNFQSRRPNTSFCFLDIRSPGLGDTAMYLCATSRGRDRLYGYTFGSGTRLTVV.

The CDR3: CAITENKGEAFF. CDR3 nucleotide sequence: TGTGCCATCACCGAGAATAAGGGTGAAGCTTTCTTT. The rearrangement uses TRBV10-3 and TRBJ1-1; no definite D call. V shed 7 bases and J shed 7 bases, with 13 bases lying between them. The length of the CDR3 is 12 residues. The germline V gene has CDR1 ENHRY and CDR2 SYGVKD.